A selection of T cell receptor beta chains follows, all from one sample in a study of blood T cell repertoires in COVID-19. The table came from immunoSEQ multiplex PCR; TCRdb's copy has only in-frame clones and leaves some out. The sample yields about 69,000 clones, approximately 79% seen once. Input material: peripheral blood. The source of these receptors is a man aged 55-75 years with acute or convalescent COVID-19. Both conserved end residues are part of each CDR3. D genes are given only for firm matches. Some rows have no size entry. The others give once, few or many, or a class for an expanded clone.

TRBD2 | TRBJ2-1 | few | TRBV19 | TGTGCCAGTAGTACCGGGACTAGCGGGGGGGCCAATGAGCAGTTCTTC | CASSTGTSGGANEQFF
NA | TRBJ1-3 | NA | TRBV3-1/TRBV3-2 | TGTGCCAGCAGCCAAGGGACAGCCGGAAACACCATATATTTT | CASSQGTAGNTIYF
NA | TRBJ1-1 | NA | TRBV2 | TGTGCCAGCAGTGACAGGGCGAACACTGAAGCTTTCTTT | CASSDRANTEAFF
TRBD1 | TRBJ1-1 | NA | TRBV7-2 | TGTGCCAGCAGCATCTGGACAGGCCGGAACACTGAAGCTTTCTTT | CASSIWTGRNTEAFF
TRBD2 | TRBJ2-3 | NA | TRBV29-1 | TGCAGCGTTCAGAAGCGGGGGGAAACAGATACGCAGTATTTT | CSVQKRGETDTQYF
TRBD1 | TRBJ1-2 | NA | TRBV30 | TGTGCCTGGAGTAGGGACAGGCCGAAAGGCTACACCTTC | CAWSRDRPKGYTF
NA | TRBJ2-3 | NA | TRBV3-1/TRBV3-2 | TGTGCCAGCAGCCCGGGGGCAGATACGCAGTATTTT | CASSPGADTQYF
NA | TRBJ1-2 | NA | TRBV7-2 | TGTGCCAGCAGCTTAGGCAACAGTCCTAACTATGGCTACACCTTC | CASSLGNSPNYGYTF
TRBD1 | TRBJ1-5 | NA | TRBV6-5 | TGTGCCAGCAGTTACTCAGGGGGCGGGCAGCCCCAGCATTTT | CASSYSGGGQPQHF
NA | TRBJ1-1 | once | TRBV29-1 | TGCAGCGTGACAGATCCCACTGAAGCTTTCTTT | CSVTDPTEAFF
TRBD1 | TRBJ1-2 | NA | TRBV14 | TGTGCCAGCAGCCAAGTCGCAGGGGGTCATGGCTACACCTTC | CASSQVAGGHGYTF
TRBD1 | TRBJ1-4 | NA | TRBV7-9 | TGTGCCAGCAGCTTGGGACAGGGCAGAACAACTAATGAAAAACTGTTTTTT | CASSLGQGRTTNEKLFF
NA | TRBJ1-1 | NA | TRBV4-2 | TGTGCCAGCAGCCAAGACGCCGGGACTGAAGCTTTCTTT | CASSQDAGTEAFF
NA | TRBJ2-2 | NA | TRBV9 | TGTGCCAGCAGCGTAGCTGGGGGGTACACCGGGGAGCTGTTTTTT | CASSVAGGYTGELFF
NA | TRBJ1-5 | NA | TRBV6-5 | TGTGCCAGCAGTTACATATGGGGGACTGATCAGCCCCAGCATTTT | CASSYIWGTDQPQHF
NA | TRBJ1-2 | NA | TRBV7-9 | TGTGCCAGCAGCTCGGCCCCCGGGGAAGGATTC | CASSSAPGEGF
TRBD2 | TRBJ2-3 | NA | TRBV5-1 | TGCGCCAGCAGCTTTGAGTTAAGCGGGGGGGCTTCAGATACGCAGTATTTT | CASSFELSGGASDTQYF
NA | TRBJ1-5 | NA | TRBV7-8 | TGTGCCAGCAGCTTCCTGATAGGGGAGGATCAGCCCCAGCATTTT | CASSFLIGEDQPQHF
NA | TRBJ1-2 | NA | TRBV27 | TGTGCCAGCAGTTTGGACAGAGCTAACTATGGCTACACCTTC | CASSLDRANYGYTF
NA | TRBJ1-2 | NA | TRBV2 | TGTGCCAGCAGGATGGGGGCTTATGGCTACACCTTC | CASRMGAYGYTF
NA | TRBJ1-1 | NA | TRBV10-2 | TGCGCCAGCCGCGGCACGAGGGGGACTGAAGCTTTCTTT | CASRGTRGTEAFF
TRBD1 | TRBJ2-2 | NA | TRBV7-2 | TGTGCCAGCAGCTTAGGGGGGACAGCTCCCGGGGAGCTGTTTTTT | CASSLGGTAPGELFF
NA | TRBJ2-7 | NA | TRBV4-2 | TGTGCCAGCAGCCAGGCAGGGTCAGTAGTGTACGAGCAGTACTTC | CASSQAGSVVYEQYF
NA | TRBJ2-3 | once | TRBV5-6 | TGTGCCAGCAGCATAGGACAGCTTAGCACAGATACGCAGTATTTT | CASSIGQLSTDTQYF
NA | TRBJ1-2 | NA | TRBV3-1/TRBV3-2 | TGTGCCAGCAGCCAGACAGACCCAGACTATGGCTACACCTTC | CASSQTDPDYGYTF
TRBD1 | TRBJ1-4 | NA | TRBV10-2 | TGCGCCAGCAGGGGACAGGGTTCGAATGAAAAACTGTTTTTT | CASRGQGSNEKLFF
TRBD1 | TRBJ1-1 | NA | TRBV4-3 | TGCGCCAGCAGCCAAGACGGACAGGCGAACACTGAAGCTTTCTTT | CASSQDGQANTEAFF
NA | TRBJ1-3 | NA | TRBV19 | TGTGCCAGTAGTATGACTGGGGCGGGAAGGGAAAACACCATATATTTT | CASSMTGAGRENTIYF
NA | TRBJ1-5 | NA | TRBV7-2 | TGTGCCAGCTCCCTGGACAGAACATATCAGCCCCAGCATTTT | CASSLDRTYQPQHF
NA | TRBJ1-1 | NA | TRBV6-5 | TGTGCCAGCAGTTACTCCTATGGGAACACTGAAGCTTTCTTT | CASSYSYGNTEAFF
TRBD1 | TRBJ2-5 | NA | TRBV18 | TGTGCCAGCTCTCAACAGGGGCAGGAGACCCAGTACTTC | CASSQQGQETQYF
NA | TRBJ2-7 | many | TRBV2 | TGTGCCAGCAGTGAGTCAAGCGCGACGTTATACGAGCAGTACTTC | CASSESSATLYEQYF
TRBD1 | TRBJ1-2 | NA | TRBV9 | TGTGCCAGTGGACAGGAAAATTCTAATGGCTACACCTTC | CASGQENSNGYTF
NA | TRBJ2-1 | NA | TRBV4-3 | TGCGCCAGCAGCCAAGATGCACTTTACAATGAGCAGTTCTTC | CASSQDALYNEQFF
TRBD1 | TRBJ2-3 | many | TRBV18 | TGTGCCAGCTCACCAACGGGACAGGGTAGCACAGATACGCAGTATTTT | CASSPTGQGSTDTQYF
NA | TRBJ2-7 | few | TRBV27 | TGTGCCAGCAGTTCGGGGGACTCCTACGAGCAGTACTTC | CASSSGDSYEQYF
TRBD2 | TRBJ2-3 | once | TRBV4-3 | TGCGCCAGCAGCCAAGATAGAGGCGGGGGTCCCACAGATACGCAGTATTTT | CASSQDRGGGPTDTQYF
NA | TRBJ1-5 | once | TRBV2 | TGTGCCAGCAGTGACAGGGGCGGGTATAGCAATCAGCCCCAGCATTTT | CASSDRGGYSNQPQHF